The 2 T cell receptor beta chains reported below all come from one sample, sequenced in a study of T cell responses to AZD1222 COVID-19 vaccine. Only in-frame clones appear in the TCRdb table, and some are missing; sequencing was by immunoSEQ multiplex PCR. This sample has a few hundred thousand clones, with roughly 93% found just once. Sample: peripheral blood, taken on day 0 of AZD1222 vaccination. The origin of the receptors is an adult in good health.

The chain couples TRBV29-1 to TRBJ1-1; D is uncertain. Trimming stripped 5 bases from V and 3 bases from J, with 13 bases between. The CDR3 is 13 amino acids. Germline V gives CDR1 SQVTM, CDR2 ANQGSEA. Here the CDR3 DNA reads TGCAGCGTTCGGTCCTCGAGATACACTGAAGCTTTCTTT. The encoded protein is CSVRSSRYTEAFF. The variable domain in full, completed from reference TRBV29-1 and TRBJ1-1, reads SAVISQKPSRDICQRGTSLTIQCQVDSQVTMMFWYRQQPGQSLTLIATANQGSEATYESGFVIDKFPISRPNLTFSTLTVSNMSPEDSSIYLCSVRSSRYTEAFFGQGTRLTVV.

V and J are TRBV3-1 (or the pseudogene TRBV3-2) and TRBJ2-6, with 7 bases fitting TRBD2. Trimming at V came to 1 base and at J to 2 bases, leaving 2 bases not matched to a gene. The CDR3 sequence is 16 residues long. The germline V gene has CDR1 LGHDT and CDR2 YNNKEL (reference sequence). As DNA, the CDR3 is TGTGCCAGCAGCCAAGTGGGGGGGACTGGGGCCAACGTCCTGACTTTC. Protein product: CASSQVGGTGANVLTF.